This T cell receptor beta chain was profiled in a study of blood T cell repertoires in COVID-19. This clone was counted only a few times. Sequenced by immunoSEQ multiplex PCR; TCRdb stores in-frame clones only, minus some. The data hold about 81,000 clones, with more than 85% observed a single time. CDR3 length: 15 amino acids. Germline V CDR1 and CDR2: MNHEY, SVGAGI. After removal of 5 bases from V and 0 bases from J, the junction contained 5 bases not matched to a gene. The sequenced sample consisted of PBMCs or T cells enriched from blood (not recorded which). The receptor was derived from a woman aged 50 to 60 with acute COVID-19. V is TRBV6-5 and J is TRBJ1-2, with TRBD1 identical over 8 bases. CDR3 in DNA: TGTGCCAGCAGTCTCGACAGGGGAGCTAACTATGGCTACACCTTC. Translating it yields CASSLDRGANYGYTF.